This TCR beta chain emerged from a study of beta chain features in type 1 diabetes. In the study overall: Healthy donors, compared against patients, showed similar age, gender and cell yields.

CDR1 LNHDA and CDR2 SQIVND come from the germline V gene (reference sequence). V dropped 1 base and J dropped 10 bases, with 19 bases sitting between them. The CDR3 has 15 amino acids. As for this clone: Its antigen remains unidentified.

Sequencing targeted expressed TCRB transcripts, as all isolated RNA had been reverse transcribed. Sequenced naive, central memory and regulatory T cell samples produced an average of approximately 3.8 million reads. Measured with immunoSEQ multiplex PCR; TCRdb has only the in-frame clones, and not every one. The profile covers about 400,000 clones, with roughly 12% appearing a single time and 0.008% to 0.011% taken by the ten largest. Study conclusions and caveats: Moderate but significant shortening of TCRB CDR3s was recorded in all four CD4+ subsets from Type 1 diabetes patients.

V gene TRBV19 combines with J gene TRBJ1-1, with a possible D match to TRBD1 (6 bases). The sequence was collected from a woman aged 18 to 35 with type 1 diabetes. What was sequenced was naive CD4+ T cells from blood. The CDR3 region is CASSIGDRIAARAFF. The CDR3 DNA follows: TGTGCCAGTAGTATAGGCGACAGGATTGCGGCGCGAGCTTTCTTT.